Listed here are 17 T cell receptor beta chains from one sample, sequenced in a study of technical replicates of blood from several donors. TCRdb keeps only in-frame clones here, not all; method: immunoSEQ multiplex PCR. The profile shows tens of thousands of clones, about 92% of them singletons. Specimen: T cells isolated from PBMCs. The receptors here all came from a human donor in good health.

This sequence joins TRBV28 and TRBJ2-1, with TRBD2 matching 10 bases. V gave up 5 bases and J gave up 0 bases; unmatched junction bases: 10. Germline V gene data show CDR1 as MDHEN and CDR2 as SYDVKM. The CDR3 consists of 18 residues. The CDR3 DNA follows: TGTGCCAGCAGTCCCTACGGACTAGCGGATAGCTCCTACAATGAGCAGTTCTTC. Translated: CASSPYGLADSSYNEQFF.

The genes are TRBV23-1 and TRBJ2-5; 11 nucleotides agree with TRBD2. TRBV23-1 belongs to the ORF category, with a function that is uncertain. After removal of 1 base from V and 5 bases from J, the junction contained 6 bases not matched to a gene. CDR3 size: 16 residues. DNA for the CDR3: TGCGCCAGCAGTCAATACCCGACTAGCGGGAAGGAGACCCAGTACTTC. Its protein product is CASSQYPTSGKETQYF.

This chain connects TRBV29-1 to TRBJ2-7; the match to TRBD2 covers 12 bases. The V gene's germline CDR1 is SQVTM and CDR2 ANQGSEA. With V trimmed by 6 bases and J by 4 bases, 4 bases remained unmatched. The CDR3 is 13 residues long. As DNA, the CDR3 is TGCAGCGTGAGACTAGCGGGAGCTTACGAGCAGTACTTC. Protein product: CSVRLAGAYEQYF.

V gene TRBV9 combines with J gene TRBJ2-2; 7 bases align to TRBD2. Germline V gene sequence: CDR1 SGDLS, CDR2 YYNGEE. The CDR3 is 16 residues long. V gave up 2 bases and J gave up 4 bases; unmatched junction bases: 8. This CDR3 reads CASSVTLAPSTGELFF. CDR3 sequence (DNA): TGTGCCAGCAGCGTGACACTAGCGCCGAGCACCGGGGAGCTGTTTTTT.

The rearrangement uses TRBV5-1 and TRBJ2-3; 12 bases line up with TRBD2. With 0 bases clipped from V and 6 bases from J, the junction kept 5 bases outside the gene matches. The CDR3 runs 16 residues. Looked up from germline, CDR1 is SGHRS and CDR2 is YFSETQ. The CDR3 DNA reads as TGCGCCAGCAGCTTGGGACTAGCGGGAGAGAGGGATACGCAGTATTTT. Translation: CASSLGLAGERDTQYF.

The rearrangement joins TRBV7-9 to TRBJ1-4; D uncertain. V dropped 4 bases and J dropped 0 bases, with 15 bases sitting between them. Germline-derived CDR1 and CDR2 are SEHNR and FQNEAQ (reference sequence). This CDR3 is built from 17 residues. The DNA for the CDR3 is TGTGCCAGCAGCTCCAACCGGGAGCCATCAACTAATGAAAAACTGTTTTTT. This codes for CASSSNREPSTNEKLFF.

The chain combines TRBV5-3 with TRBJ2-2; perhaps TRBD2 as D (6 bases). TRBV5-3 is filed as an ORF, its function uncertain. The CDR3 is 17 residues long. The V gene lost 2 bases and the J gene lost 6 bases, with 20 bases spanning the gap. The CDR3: CARSLSGRRYSAGELFF. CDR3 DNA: TGTGCCAGAAGCTTAAGCGGGCGCCGGTATTCGGCCGGGGAGCTGTTTTTT.

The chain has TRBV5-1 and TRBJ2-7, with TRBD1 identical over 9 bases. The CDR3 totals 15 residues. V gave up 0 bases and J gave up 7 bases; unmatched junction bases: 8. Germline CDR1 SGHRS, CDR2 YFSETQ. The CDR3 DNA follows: TGCGCCAGCAGCTTGGAAGGACAGGGGAGGGTGGAGCAGTACTTC. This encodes CASSLEGQGRVEQYF.

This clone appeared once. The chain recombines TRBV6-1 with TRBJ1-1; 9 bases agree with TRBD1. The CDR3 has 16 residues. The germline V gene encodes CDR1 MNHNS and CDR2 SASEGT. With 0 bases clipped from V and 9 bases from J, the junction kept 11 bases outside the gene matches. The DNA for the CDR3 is TGTGCCAGCAGTGAAGCGGGGACAGGGATCCTACAAAAAGCTTTCTTT. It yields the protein CASSEAGTGILQKAFF.

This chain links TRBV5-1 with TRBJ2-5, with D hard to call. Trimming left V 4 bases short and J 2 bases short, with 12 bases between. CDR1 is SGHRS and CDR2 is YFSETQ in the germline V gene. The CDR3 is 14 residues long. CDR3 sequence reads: CASSPNARQETQYF. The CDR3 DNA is TGCGCCAGCAGCCCAAACGCCAGGCAAGAGACCCAGTACTTC.

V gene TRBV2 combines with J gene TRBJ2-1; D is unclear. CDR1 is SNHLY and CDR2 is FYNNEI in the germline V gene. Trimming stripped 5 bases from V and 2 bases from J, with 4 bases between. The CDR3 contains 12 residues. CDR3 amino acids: CASSTTYNEQFF. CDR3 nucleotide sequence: TGTGCCAGCAGTACAACCTACAATGAGCAGTTCTTC.

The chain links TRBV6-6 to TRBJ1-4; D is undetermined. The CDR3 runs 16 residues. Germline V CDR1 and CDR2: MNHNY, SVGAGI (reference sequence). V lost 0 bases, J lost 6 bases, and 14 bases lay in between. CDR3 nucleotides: TGTGCCAGCAGTTACTCCCGGGAGATTGCGGATGAAAAACTGTTTTTT. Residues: CASSYSREIADEKLFF.

Here the CDR3 reads CASSAGTGSYEQYF. As DNA, the CDR3 is TGTGCCAGCAGCGCCGGGACAGGGTCTTACGAGCAGTACTTC. V is TRBV5-4 and J is TRBJ2-7, with 9 bases aligning to TRBD1. The CDR3 extends over 14 amino acids. V lost 4 bases to trimming and J lost 4 bases; unmatched junction nucleotides: 6. CDR1 and CDR2 from the germline V gene are SGHNT and YYREEE (reference sequence).

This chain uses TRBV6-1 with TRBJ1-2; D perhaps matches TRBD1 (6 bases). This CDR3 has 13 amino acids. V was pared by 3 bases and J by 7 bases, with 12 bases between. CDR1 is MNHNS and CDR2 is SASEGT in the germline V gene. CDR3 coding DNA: TGTGCCAGCAGTGAGCGTGCAGGGGTTGGCTACACCTTC. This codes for CASSERAGVGYTF.

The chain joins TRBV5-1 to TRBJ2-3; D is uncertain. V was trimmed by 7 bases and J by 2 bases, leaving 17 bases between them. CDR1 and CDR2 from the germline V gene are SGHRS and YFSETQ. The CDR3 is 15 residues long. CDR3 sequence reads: CASHLQNQHTDTQYF. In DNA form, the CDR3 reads TGCGCCAGCCACCTTCAGAACCAACACACAGATACGCAGTATTTT.

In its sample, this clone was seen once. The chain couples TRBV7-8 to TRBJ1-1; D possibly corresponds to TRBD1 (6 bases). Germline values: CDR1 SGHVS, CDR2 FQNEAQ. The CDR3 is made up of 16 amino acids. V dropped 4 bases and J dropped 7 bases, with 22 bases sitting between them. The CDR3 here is CASSSDRQVIPREAFF. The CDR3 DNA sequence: TGTGCCAGCAGCTCCGACCGACAGGTCATACCCCGTGAAGCTTTCTTT.

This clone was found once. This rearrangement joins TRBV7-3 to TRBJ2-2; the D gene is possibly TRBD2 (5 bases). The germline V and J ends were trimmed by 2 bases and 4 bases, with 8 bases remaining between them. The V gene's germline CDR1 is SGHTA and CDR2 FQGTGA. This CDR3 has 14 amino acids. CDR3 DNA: TGTGCCAGCAGCTTACTAGGGAGCACCGGGGAGCTGTTTTTT. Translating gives CASSLLGSTGELFF.